This TCR beta chain came from a study of glioma-infiltrating T cells after dendritic cell vaccination. Germline V gene lookup returns CDR1 MDHEN and CDR2 SYDVKM. The CDR3 sequence is 16 residues long. The V segment lost 3 bases and the J segment 6 bases; nucleotides outside the gene matches: 4. The immunoSEQ assay amplified TCRB CDR3 from up to about 2 ug DNA. The PCR used 60 V beta and 13 J beta primers. Here immunoSEQ multiplex PCR was the method, and the copy in TCRdb shows in-frame clones only, minus some. The table has 85,000 to 100,000 clones, 85% seen once; the top ten hold under 8.5%. Time point meaning: after dendritic cell vaccination, including at tumor progression/relapse.

The receptor was isolated from a human donor with glioblastoma. The chain carries TRBV28 and TRBJ2-2, with 13 bases lining up with TRBD2. The material was blood, obtained after dendritic cell vaccination. This chain's CDR3 is CASSFSGLAGSGELFF. The CDR3 region has the DNA TGTGCCAGCAGTTTTTCGGGACTAGCGGGGTCCGGGGAGCTGTTTTTT.